Sequencing of this T cell receptor beta chain was carried out in a study of Ad26.COV2.S vaccination and SARS-CoV-2 variants. Overall study results and limits: Vaccine recipients posted higher spike-specific TCR breadth than their placebo counterparts. Substantial breadth was reported for post-vaccination spike-specific CD8+ and CD4+ T cells.

The J segment lost 8 bases and the V segment lost 3 bases, leaving 6 bases of the junction unmatched. The CDR3 extends over 15 amino acids. In germline, CDR1 is MGHDK, CDR2 SYGVNS. With regard to this clone: Its antigen is not identified.

Indicated treatment: roughly 20 received Ad26.COV2.S at low or high dose, single or two shots; roughly five received placebo; per-sample allocation not given. Sampling took place 63 days after the first vaccine or placebo injection. Clones were sequenced by immunoSEQ multiplex PCR, and TCRdb holds only the in-frame ones, with some missing. The sample records over 200,000 clones, more than 75% being singletons. This rearrangement joins TRBV25-1 to TRBJ1-4, with TRBD1 identical over 10 bases. The sequenced sample was peripheral blood, obtained in a trial of Ad26.COV2.S vaccine versus placebo. This receptor was taken from a person between 18 and 59 years old who received the Ad26.COV2.S COVID-19 vaccine or a placebo. CDR3: CASSERQGAREKLFF. For the CDR3, the DNA is TGTGCCAGCAGTGAGCGACAGGGGGCGCGAGAAAAACTGTTTTTT.